These 11 T cell receptor beta chains were sequenced from one sample in a study of T cell responses to AZD1222 COVID-19 vaccine. Using immunoSEQ multiplex PCR, the repertoire was profiled, and TCRdb retains in-frame clones only, with some absent. Of 140,000 to 150,000 clones in the sample, about 92% were seen once. The specimen was peripheral blood, collected on day 0 of AZD1222 vaccination. These receptors originate from an adult in good health.

V gene TRBV2 combines with J gene TRBJ1-3, with D possibly being TRBD1 (5 bases). CDR1 and CDR2 (germline): SNHLY, FYNNEI. V lost 4 bases and J 2 bases, leaving 12 bases between the germline ends. This CDR3 spans 15 amino acids. As DNA, the CDR3 is TGTGCCAGCAGTGGGGGGGTCACCCCTGGAAACACCATATATTTT. This encodes CASSGGVTPGNTIYF.

This clone was seen a single time. The genes are TRBV19 and TRBJ2-5; D perhaps matches TRBD1 (6 bases). The CDR3 is made up of 16 amino acids. In germline, CDR1 is LNHDA, CDR2 SQIVND (reference sequence). V was trimmed by 5 bases and J by 5 bases, leaving 21 bases between them. CDR3: CASSFATGLPRETQYF. The CDR3 DNA reads TGTGCCAGTAGTTTCGCGACAGGCCTCCCTAGGGAGACCCAGTACTTC.

The CDR3 DNA reads TGTGCCAGCAGTTACGGACGACAGGGTGTTTTAAATTCACCCCTCCACTTT. Encoded protein: CASSYGRQGVLNSPLHF. The V call is TRBV6-2 or TRBV6-3, the J call TRBJ1-6; TRBD1 matches 7 bases. CDR1 is MNHEY and CDR2 is SVGEGT in the germline V gene. V was clipped by 2 bases and J by 7 bases; unmatched bases: 11. The CDR3 has 17 amino acids.

The gene calls are TRBV28 and TRBJ2-1, with unresolved D. Trimming stripped 3 bases from V and 0 bases from J, with 12 bases between. The germline V gene encodes CDR1 MDHEN and CDR2 SYDVKM. This CDR3 spans 16 amino acids. The CDR3 loop is CASSFSIPLSYNEQFF. CDR3 sequence (DNA): TGTGCCAGCAGTTTCTCGATACCCCTCTCCTACAATGAGCAGTTCTTC.

The chain couples TRBV5-8 to TRBJ1-1, with a tentative D call TRBD1 (5 bases). The V gene's germline CDR1 is SGHTS and CDR2 YDEGEE. The CDR3 contains 13 residues. V was pared by 2 bases and J by 1 base, with 6 bases between. CDR3 nucleotide sequence: TGTGCCAGCAGCTTCGACAGGAACACTGAAGCTTTCTTT. Its protein product is CASSFDRNTEAFF.

CDR3 nucleotide sequence: TGCGCCAGCAGCCTAGGGACCGGATTCAATCAGCCCCAGCATTTT. Its translation is CASSLGTGFNQPQHF. The gene calls are TRBV4-1 and TRBJ1-5; perhaps TRBD1 as D (5 bases). The V end lost 4 bases, the J end lost 3 bases, and 13 bases lay between the germline ends. CDR3 size: 15 residues. Germline V gene lookup returns CDR1 MGHRA and CDR2 YSYEKL.

The V gene is TRBV11-2, the J gene TRBJ1-4; D gene unclear. The V and J ends lost 1 base and 8 bases respectively, with 5 bases between them. The germline gives CDR1 SGHAT, CDR2 FQNNGV. The CDR3 has 12 amino acids. The CDR3 sequence: CASSLAREKLFF. DNA for the CDR3: TGTGCCAGCAGCTTAGCCAGGGAAAAACTGTTTTTT. The full variable domain, its missing parts supplied by reference TRBV11-2 and TRBJ1-4, is EAGVAQSPRYKIIEKRQSVAFWCNPISGHATLYWYQQILGQGPKLLIQFQNNGVVDDSQLPKDRFSAERLKGVDSTLKIQPAKLEDSAVYLCASSLAREKLFFGSGTQLSVL.

This chain joins TRBV18 and TRBJ2-1, with D unclear. The CDR3 is 13 amino acids. V lost 2 bases, J lost 6 bases, and 8 bases lay in between. The V gene's germline CDR1 is KGHSH and CDR2 LQKENI. CDR3 in DNA: TGTGCCAGCTCACCAGTGAAACCCAATGAGCAGTTCTTC. Its translation is CASSPVKPNEQFF.

The chain carries TRBV15 and TRBJ1-1; D not certain. The V gene's germline CDR1 is LNHNV and CDR2 YYDKDF (reference sequence). The CDR3 loop spans 12 amino acids. V dropped 5 bases and J dropped 1 base, with 5 bases sitting between them. CDR3 sequence (DNA): TGTGCCACCAGCTTCGGGAACACTGAAGCTTTCTTT. It codes for CATSFGNTEAFF. Using reference TRBV15 and TRBJ1-1 for the parts outside the CDR3, the full variable domain is DAMVIQNPRYQVTQFGKPVTLSCSQTLNHNVMYWYQQKSSQAPKLLFHYYDKDFNNEADTPDNFQSRRPNTSFCFLDIRSPGLGDTAMYLCATSFGNTEAFFGQGTRLTVV.

The J gene is TRBJ1-2, the V gene TRBV29-1, with D perhaps matching TRBD1 (6 bases). This CDR3 spans 14 amino acids. In germline, CDR1 is SQVTM, CDR2 ANQGSEA. The V and J ends lost 6 bases and 4 bases respectively, with 18 bases between them. CDR3 sequence reads: CSVPPQGRFYGYTF. The CDR3 bases are TGCAGCGTACCCCCTCAGGGGCGGTTCTATGGCTACACCTTC.

The chain couples TRBV12-3 or TRBV12-4 to TRBJ2-7; D is perhaps TRBD1 (6 bases). CDR3 length: 12 residues. Deletions cut 5 bases from V and 8 bases from J, with 13 bases between. The CDR3 spells CASSATGFKQYF. CDR3 in DNA: TGTGCCAGCAGTGCCACAGGGTTTAAGCAGTACTTC.